This entry describes one TCR beta chain. This clonotype was detected ten times or more. There is no known antigen for this receptor. No much larger clone is present one base from it, and per-base qualities are unavailable. Ficoll-Paque density gradient centrifugation was the method used to isolate PBMCs. This entry comes from a study of T-cell memory formation after mild COVID-19 (dated by TCRdb to about 2021). Study-wide context: Most TCR sequence clusters were specific to one of the two donors. In a couple of donors, T-cell clones that expanded and contracted after mild COVID-19 were followed by sequencing TCRalpha and TCRbeta repertoires longitudinally. The cohort comprised two young, previously healthy adult volunteers, one female and one male. Here is what the overall study found, with its caveats: The second-wave clones that peaked on day 37 were not confirmed to be SARS-CoV-2 specific. Contracting CD4+ clones were found mainly in CM and EM memory subsets, while CD8+ clones were enriched in EMRA. Some responding clones were detected in pre-infection memory, which suggested that pre-existing cross-reactive memory T cells had joined the SARS-CoV-2 response. The study included only a couple of mild cases, and larger cohorts that include severe cases with pre-infection samples were judged to be necessary. Clones that contracted from day 15 to 85 showed balanced CD4/CD8 phenotypes, whereas a second wave of clones that expanded from day 15 to 37 leaned towards CD4+.

These reads were obtained on an Illumina NovaSeq 6000. TCRalpha and TCRbeta cDNA libraries were constructed by 5'RACE with constant-segment primers, with sample barcodes and unique molecular identifiers being introduced. Trizol reagent was used to extract RNA from every sample. The libraries were amplified in two PCR steps, and the second step added a second sample barcode and Illumina TruSeq adapters. The libraries were sequenced on an Illumina NovaSeq using 2 x 150 bp paired-end reads. Concerning the study's data processing: Reads were demultiplexed and collapsed into UMI-guided consensus sequences with migec v1.2.7. Using mixcr v2.1.11, UMI consensuses were aligned to TRA and TRB V and J templates and then assembled into clonotypes. Clonotypes were classified as expanded or contracted when called significant by both edgeR and NoisET, with noise models trained on biological replicates. For edgeR calls, the cutoffs were a false discovery rate-adjusted p below 0.01 and a log2 fold-change threshold of 1. As an exploratory analysis of dynamics, max-normalized trajectories of the 1000 most abundant clonotypes were examined by PCA with hierarchical clustering. Separately sequenced CD4+ and CD8+ repertoires were used to assign the CD4 or CD8 phenotype of responding clones. Clones were called with MiXCR by TCRdb after fastp trimmed the public reads at Q25, and only in-frame beta chains were retained. A single entry per CDR3 protein holds the most common genes and DNA from its merged rows. TCRdb, not the original authors, processed these V and J calls. This sample lists approximately 210,000 distinct CDR3 sequences; roughly a tenth were detected once. Roughly 3.2% of the sample is taken by the ten largest.

CDR1 and CDR2 are read off the germline V gene as SGHTA and FQGNSA. V is reduced by 1 base and J by 5 bases, leaving a spacing of 16 bases between them. The CDR3 holds 16 amino acids from the cysteine to the phenylalanine. The entry retains the CDR3 DNA only, 48 bases that are in frame from base 1. Sequencing was performed on PBMCs or a T cell subset sorted from them (not recorded which). This sequence was found in a man younger than 30 who had mild COVID-19 (a few samples of this study predate the infection). The sample titles of this study are shuffled in the database, so cell type and time point are left out; the donor was told from shared clones. Recombination connected TRBV7-2 to TRBJ2-3; the D element could tentatively be TRBD1 or TRBD2, as 6 bases agree for each. Here is the DNA: TGTGCCAGCAGCTTAGTTCTAGGGGGGCCGGGAGATACGCAGTATTTT. This codes for CASSLVLGGPGDTQYF. The CDR3 plus the reference TRBV7-2 and TRBJ2-3 genes for the other parts give the full variable domain: GAGVSQSPSNKVTEKGKDVELRCDPISGHTALYWYRQSLGQGLEFLIYFQGNSAPDKSGLPSDRFSAERTGGSVSTLTIQRTQQEDSAVYLCASSLVLGGPGDTQYFGPGTRLTVL.